Listed here is a single T cell receptor beta chain. In the original analysis: Estimation of nucleated cell counts relied on the amplification of reference gene primers. This table comes from immunoSEQ multiplex PCR, and its TCRdb copy is limited to in-frame clones, with some not included. That table supplies the V and J calls and clone size; D and trimming were determined from the DNA. The sample lists over 50,000 clones, about 78% occurring once. The data are from a study of blood T cell repertoires in COVID-19. Looking at the study overall: The analysed material was cDNA or gDNA that came from T cells, B-cell-depleted T cells, or PBMCs.

The CDR3 spans 14 residues. From germline, CDR1 is LNHNV and CDR2 YYDKDF (reference sequence). The V segment lost 10 bases and the J segment 8 bases; nucleotides outside the gene matches: 16. The sequence derives from a man older than 75 with active or convalescent COVID-19. This chain uses TRBV15 with TRBJ1-1; 7 bases are a match to TRBD1. The sequencing sample was made of peripheral blood. The CDR3 loop reads CASREEDPGGEAFF. The CDR3 DNA follows: TGTGCCAGCAGAGAGGAGGACCCAGGGGGGGAAGCTTTCTTT.